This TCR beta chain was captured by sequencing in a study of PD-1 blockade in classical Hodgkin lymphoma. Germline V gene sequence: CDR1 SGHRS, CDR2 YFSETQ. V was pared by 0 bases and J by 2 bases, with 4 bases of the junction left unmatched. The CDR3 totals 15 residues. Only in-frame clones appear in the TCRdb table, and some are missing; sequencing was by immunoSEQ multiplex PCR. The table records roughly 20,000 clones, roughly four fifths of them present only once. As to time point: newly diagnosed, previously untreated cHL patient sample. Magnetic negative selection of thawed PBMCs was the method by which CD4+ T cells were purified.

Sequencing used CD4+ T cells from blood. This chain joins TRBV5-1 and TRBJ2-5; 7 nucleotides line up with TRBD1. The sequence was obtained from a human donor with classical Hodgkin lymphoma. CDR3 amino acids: CASSLGQGRQETQYF. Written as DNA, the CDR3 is TGCGCCAGCAGCTTGGGACAGGGAAGACAAGAGACCCAGTACTTC. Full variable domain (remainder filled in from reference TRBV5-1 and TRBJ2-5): KAGVTQTPRYLIKTRGQQVTLSCSPISGHRSVSWYQQTPGQGLQFLFEYFSETQRNKGNFPGRFSGRQFSNSRSEMNVSTLELGDSALYLCASSLGQGRQETQYFGPGTRLLVL.